This TCR beta chain was found in a study of blood T cell repertoires in COVID-19. Assay: immunoSEQ multiplex PCR; the TCRdb copy retains only in-frame clones and omits some. The sample holds some 150,000 clones, around 83% seen once. V was trimmed by 4 bases and J by 3 bases, leaving 12 bases between them. The CDR3 runs to 15 residues. Germline CDR1 and CDR2: SNHLY and FYNNEI. The TCR sequence derives from a woman aged 50 to 65 in a cohort exposed to, infected with or recovered from COVID-19 (not recorded which). Sequencing was performed on PBMCs or T cells enriched from blood (not recorded which). This rearrangement joins TRBV2 to TRBJ2-2, with a possible D match to TRBD1 (5 bases). CDR3: CASSGGPGYTGELFF. The CDR3 DNA reads TGTGCCAGCAGTGGTGGGCCAGGGTACACCGGGGAGCTGTTTTTT.